One and the same sample provided the 24 T cell receptor beta chains below, sequenced in a study of PD-L1 blockade in urothelial cancer. Noted time point: pretreatment peripheral blood. The repertoire was sequenced with immunoSEQ multiplex PCR; TCRdb's copy has only in-frame clones and lacks some. This table has around 70,000 clones, 85% to 90% appearing once. The sample consisted of PBMCs, taken around atezolizumab (anti-PD-L1) treatment. The origin of the receptors is a man in his sixties or seventies with urothelial cancer.

This chain links TRBV15 with TRBJ1-3; D is perhaps TRBD1 (6 bases). CDR3 length equals 16 residues. The germline V gene encodes CDR1 LNHNV and CDR2 YYDKDF (reference sequence). V dropped 0 bases and J dropped 2 bases, with 11 bases sitting between them. CDR3 sequence reads: CATSRDYTGTGNTIYF. The CDR3 DNA follows: TGTGCCACCAGCAGAGATTATACAGGGACTGGAAACACCATATATTTT. The full variable domain, in which reference TRBV15 and TRBJ1-3 provide the parts outside the CDR3, is DAMVIQNPRYQVTQFGKPVTLSCSQTLNHNVMYWYQQKSSQAPKLLFHYYDKDFNNEADTPDNFQSRRPNTSFCFLDIRSPGLGDTAMYLCATSRDYTGTGNTIYFGEGSWLTVV.

The chain carries TRBV30 and TRBJ2-2, with D hard to call. Germline CDR1 is GTSNPN and CDR2 is SVGIG (reference sequence). Trimming removed 3 bases from V and 4 bases from J, with 6 bases in between. The CDR3 runs 12 residues. CDR3 sequence reads: CAWRHSTGELFF. DNA for the CDR3: TGTGCCTGGAGACACAGCACCGGGGAGCTGTTTTTT.

CDR3 residues: CASSGTSGRGTGELFF. DNA for the CDR3: TGTGCCAGCAGCGGAACTAGCGGGAGAGGGACCGGGGAGCTGTTTTTT. The genes are TRBV9 and TRBJ2-2; 11 bases line up with TRBD2. This CDR3 has 16 residues. The germline CDR1 and CDR2 sequences are SGDLS and YYNGEE. J lost 5 bases, V lost 3 bases, and 6 bases had no gene match.

The rearrangement links TRBV11-2 to TRBJ1-2; 7 nucleotides line up with TRBD1. CDR3 size: 14 residues. Germline V gene sequence: CDR1 SGHAT, CDR2 FQNNGV. J gave up 2 bases and V 4 bases, and 4 bases lay outside the gene matches. CDR3 nucleotide sequence: TGTGCCAGCAGCTCCGACAGGGCCAACTATGGCTACACCTTC. Translation gives CASSSDRANYGYTF.

This clone was seen more than once but under ten times. The chain carries TRBV2 and TRBJ1-1; D is unresolved. Germline assignment: CDR1 SNHLY and CDR2 FYNNEI. CDR3 length equals 14 residues. The V end lost 10 bases, the J end lost 2 bases, and 17 bases lay between the germline ends. The CDR3 region has the DNA TGTGCCACCAAGGTTGGAAACAGAAACACTGAAGCTTTCTTT. Protein: CATKVGNRNTEAFF.

This clone was seen a handful of times. The chain combines TRBV2 with TRBJ1-4; 7 positions agree with TRBD1. The CDR3 is 14 amino acids. CDR1 and CDR2 (germline): SNHLY, FYNNEI. Trimming removed 6 bases from V and 8 bases from J; junction bases left unmatched: 9. In nucleotides, the CDR3 is TGTGCCAGCAGGGTAACAGGGGCGGAAGAAAAACTGTTTTTT. It is translated as CASRVTGAEEKLFF.

The rearrangement links TRBV7-3 to TRBJ2-3, with D perhaps TRBD1 (6 bases). Germline lookup yields CDR1 SGHTA and CDR2 FQGTGA. The CDR3 contains 15 residues. The V end lost 2 bases, the J end lost 2 bases, and 11 bases lay between the germline ends. CDR3 nucleotides: TGTGCCAGCAGCTTAGAAGGACAGACCACAGATACGCAGTATTTT. Its protein product is CASSLEGQTTDTQYF.

The chain employs TRBV18 and TRBJ2-2; D possibly corresponds to TRBD1 (6 bases). Looked up from germline, CDR1 is KGHSH and CDR2 is LQKENI. This CDR3 contains 15 residues. Trimming removed 4 bases from V and 2 bases from J, with 11 bases in between. In DNA form, the CDR3 reads TGTGCCAGCTCACGGGGACATCTTAACACCGGGGAGCTGTTTTTT. Protein sequence: CASSRGHLNTGELFF.

The V and J genes are TRBV9 and TRBJ1-3; 8 bases align to TRBD1. CDR3 length: 13 residues. CDR1 and CDR2 (germline): SGDLS, YYNGEE. V lost 4 bases, J lost 9 bases, and 6 bases stayed unmatched. For the CDR3, the DNA is TGTGCCAGCAGCACGACAGGGGAGACCACCATATATTTT. It encodes CASSTTGETTIYF.

The chain employs TRBV30 and TRBJ1-1; maybe TRBD1 (6 bases). The CDR3 loop spans 12 amino acids. Per germline, CDR1 GTSNPN and CDR2 SVGIG (reference sequence). The V and J ends lost 1 base and 3 bases respectively, with 6 bases between them. The CDR3 bases are TGTGCCTGGAGTGGGGGGCACACTGAAGCTTTCTTT. Translated, it gives CAWSGGHTEAFF.

The V and J genes are TRBV9 and TRBJ2-5, with unresolved D. The CDR3 length is 14 residues. V shed 0 bases and J shed 5 bases, with 11 bases lying between them. CDR1 and CDR2 from the germline V gene are SGDLS and YYNGEE. CDR3: CASSVGAAQETQYF. DNA of the CDR3: TGTGCCAGCAGCGTAGGGGCAGCCCAGGAGACCCAGTACTTC.

The chain combines TRBV27 with TRBJ2-2, with D unresolved. With 3 bases removed from V and 7 bases from J, the gap between germline ends came to 3 bases. Germline-derived CDR1 and CDR2 are MNHEY and SMNVEV (reference sequence). The CDR3 runs to 11 residues. The DNA of the CDR3 is TGTGCCAGCAGTTTCTTCGGGGAGCTGTTTTTT. This translates into CASSFFGELFF.

This clone was observed a few times. The J gene is TRBJ2-2, the V gene TRBV29-1; D may be TRBD1 (6 bases). Per germline, CDR1 SQVTM and CDR2 ANQGSEA. The CDR3 sequence is 15 residues long. V dropped 7 bases and J dropped 3 bases, with 18 bases sitting between them. For the CDR3, the DNA is TGCAGCGCCCATGGGGGCGGACCCGACACCGGGGAGCTGTTTTTT. Translation gives CSAHGGGPDTGELFF.

This clone was recorded a few times. This sequence joins TRBV6-1 and TRBJ2-1, with a possible D match to TRBD1 (6 bases). The CDR3 contains 12 residues. Germline CDR1 and CDR2: MNHNS and SASEGT. The V end was cut by 0 bases, the J end by 15 bases, with 12 bases between. CDR3 nucleotide sequence: TGTGCCAGCAGTGAAGCTGGGGGCCTGGGGTTCTTC. Its translation: CASSEAGGLGFF.

V is TRBV19 and J is TRBJ2-5, with 7 bases identical to TRBD1. The CDR3 length is 16 residues. Per germline, CDR1 LNHDA and CDR2 SQIVND (reference sequence). J lost 4 bases, V lost 4 bases, and 12 bases had no gene match. The CDR3 protein is CASSNDRAGRRETQYF. The CDR3 nucleotides read TGTGCCAGTAGTAATGACAGGGCTGGCCGGCGAGAGACCCAGTACTTC.

The gene calls are TRBV7-2 and TRBJ2-3; possibly TRBD2 for D (6 bases). The CDR3 length is 16 residues. The ends were cut back, 5 bases at V and 5 bases at J, with 20 bases in the middle. CDR1 is SGHTA, CDR2 FQGNSA, per germline. The CDR3 here is CASSGTSTGAKDTQYF. The CDR3 DNA is TGTGCCAGCAGCGGAACTAGCACGGGAGCTAAAGATACGCAGTATTTT.

Points on this clone: This same CDR3 is encoded by further DNA sequences in the sample. V usage is TRBV5-1 and J usage is TRBJ2-5; TRBD2 aligns across 8 bases. This CDR3 has 15 amino acids. V was pared by 2 bases and J by 1 base, with 4 bases of the junction left unmatched. Germline values: CDR1 SGHRS, CDR2 YFSETQ. The CDR3 protein is CASSLQRGPQETQYF. CDR3 nucleotides: TGCGCCAGCAGCTTACAGCGGGGGCCCCAAGAGACCCAGTACTTC.

This clone was counted once. The chain combines TRBV6-1 with TRBJ1-5; TRBD1 agrees at 7 bases. Germline loops: CDR1 MNHNS, CDR2 SASEGT. V lost 5 bases and J lost 3; bases outside the gene matches: 7. The CDR3 runs 15 residues. CDR3 nucleotides: TGTGCCAGCAGTCAAGGGGGACAGTCCAATCAGCCCCAGCATTTT. Amino acids: CASSQGGQSNQPQHF.

This clone showed up just once. The chain uses TRBV28 and TRBJ2-4, with D uncertain. Germline CDR1 and CDR2: MDHEN and SYDVKM. The V and J ends lost 5 bases and 1 base respectively, with 9 bases between them. CDR3 length: 14 residues. The CDR3 loop reads CASSIPRAKNIQYF. CDR3 nucleotides: TGTGCCAGCAGTATCCCTCGGGCCAAAAACATTCAGTACTTC.

J is TRBJ2-1 and V is TRBV9; 7 bases agree with TRBD2. Looked up from germline, CDR1 is SGDLS and CDR2 is YYNGEE. The CDR3 covers 17 residues. V lost 2 bases to trimming and J lost 9 bases; unmatched junction nucleotides: 17. The CDR3 nucleotides are TGTGCCAGCAGCGTCTCTTGGGGCGGGAGAGTTTATACTGAGCAGTTCTTC. The encoded protein is CASSVSWGGRVYTEQFF. The full variable domain, with the rest looked up from reference TRBV9 and TRBJ2-1, is DSGVTQTPKHLITATGQRVTLRCSPRSGDLSVYWYQQSLDQGLQFLIQYYNGEERAKGNILERFSAQQFPDLHSELNLSSLELGDSALYFCASSVSWGGRVYTEQFFGPGTRLTVL.

The chain carries TRBV21-1 and TRBJ2-5; TRBD1 is the table's D call, not checked against the DNA. TRBV21-1 is reported as a pseudogene. This CDR3 is 18 amino acids long. CDR3 in DNA: TGTGCCAGCAGCAACCCTGGGACAGGGTGCCTCCCTCAAGAGACCCAGTACTTC. This translates into CASSNPGTGCLPQETQYF.

Here the CDR3 DNA reads TGCGCCAGCAGCTTGGCCGTAACTAGCGGGAGCACAGATACGCAGTATTTT. This encodes CASSLAVTSGSTDTQYF. This chain connects TRBV5-1 to TRBJ2-3; TRBD2 matches 9 bases. Germline lookup yields CDR1 SGHRS and CDR2 YFSETQ. V was clipped by 0 bases and J by 0 bases; unmatched bases: 5. The CDR3 has 17 residues.

This chain links TRBV13 with TRBJ2-1; TRBD1 matches at 10 bases. The CDR3 length is 15 residues. V gave up 4 bases and J gave up 7 bases; unmatched junction bases: 7. The germline V gene has CDR1 PRHDT and CDR2 FYEKMQ (reference sequence). As DNA, the CDR3 is TGTGCCAGCAGCTCAAGACAGGGGGCGGGAAATGAGCAGTTCTTC. It specifies CASSSRQGAGNEQFF.

This chain joins TRBV5-5 and TRBJ2-1, with D perhaps matching TRBD2 (5 bases). Germline assignment: CDR1 SGHKS and CDR2 YYEKEE (reference sequence). The CDR3 is 15 amino acids. V lost 4 bases, J lost 10 bases, and 21 bases lay in between. The CDR3 DNA follows: TGTGCCAGCAGCCCCTTATCCCGGACTCCCCCCGAGCAGTTCTTC. Encoded protein: CASSPLSRTPPEQFF.